In this sample, the clone carrying this T cell receptor beta chain turned up many times. The data were taken from a study of blood T cell repertoires in COVID-19. At the level of the study: Spain, Italy and the United States supplied samples that represented acute and convalescent COVID-19. From T cells, B-cell-depleted T cells, or PBMCs came the material, which was cDNA or gDNA.

In the original workflow: Reference gene primers were amplified, and this amplification served to estimate nucleated cell counts. The table came from immunoSEQ multiplex PCR; TCRdb's copy has only in-frame clones and leaves some out. V, J and clone size reflect that table, while D and trimming were determined from the DNA. This table holds 180,000 or so clones, roughly 78% found once. Germline V lookup: CDR1 MDHEN, CDR2 SYDVKM. The CDR3 spans 13 residues. V was trimmed by 7 bases and J by 1 base, leaving 10 bases between them. The V call is TRBV28, the J call TRBJ1-1; D is undetermined. This receptor was obtained from a woman older than 75 with active or convalescent COVID-19. Sequencing was performed on peripheral blood. The CDR3 region is CASTEHQNTEAFF. CDR3 in DNA: TGTGCCAGCACTGAACACCAGAACACTGAAGCTTTCTTT.